The 18 T cell receptor beta chains in this list originate from one sample, sequenced in a study of CD8 T cells in Susac syndrome. RNA in amounts of about 0.5 to 1 ug was reverse transcribed with random hexamers. Using its own MiXCR run on the immunoSEQ multiplex PCR reads, TCRdb lists one record per CDR3 protein. The data show fewer than 85,000 distinct CDR3 sequences, with approximately 93% seen just once and 0.4% to 0.55% held by the top ten. Sequencing used CD8+ T cells from PBMCs. Receptors were obtained from a human donor with Susac syndrome.

This chain uses TRBV4-1 with TRBJ2-7; 7 positions match TRBD1. Germline CDR1 MGHRA, CDR2 YSYEKL. The length of the CDR3 is 13 residues. V dropped 1 base and J dropped 5; count of bases not matched to a gene: 2. The CDR3 sequence is CASSQGGGNEQYF. CDR3 nucleotides: TGCGCCAGCAGCCAAGGAGGGGGCAACGAGCAGTACTTC.

The chain joins TRBV28 to TRBJ2-1, with 12 bases fitting TRBD2. The germline V gene encodes CDR1 MDHEN and CDR2 SYDVKM. The CDR3 sequence is 17 residues long. The J segment lost 3 bases and the V segment lost 6 bases, leaving 9 bases of the junction unmatched. The CDR3, as DNA: TGTGCCAGCAGCGCCCCCGGGACTAGCGGGTTCTACAATGAGCAGTTCTTC. Its translation is CASSAPGTSGFYNEQFF.

The gene calls are TRBV4-1 and TRBJ1-1; TRBD1 might be the D (6 bases). Germline lookup yields CDR1 MGHRA and CDR2 YSYEKL. Trimming left V 1 base short and J 8 bases short, with 11 bases between. The CDR3 sequence is 13 residues long. The CDR3 DNA is TGCGCCAGCAGCCAAGCCAGACAGGTCGAAGCTTTCTTT. It translates to CASSQARQVEAFF.

This clonotype has a handful of counts. The V gene is TRBV29-1, the J gene TRBJ2-1; 11 bases are a match to TRBD1. CDR1 SQVTM and CDR2 ANQGSEA come from the germline V gene. The V segment lost 3 bases and the J segment 5 bases; nucleotides outside the gene matches: 6. The CDR3 runs to 15 residues. The CDR3 region is CSVEGRGQGDNEQFF. CDR3 sequence (DNA): TGCAGCGTTGAGGGAAGGGGACAGGGGGACAATGAGCAGTTCTTC.

The rearrangement links TRBV9 to TRBJ2-6; maybe TRBD1 (5 bases). The germline V gene encodes CDR1 SGDLS and CDR2 YYNGEE. V shed 0 bases and J shed 2 bases, with 9 bases lying between them. The CDR3 is 16 residues long. The CDR3 region has the DNA TGTGCCAGCAGCGTAGAGGGGTTAGCTGGGGCCAACGTCCTGACTTTC. This sequence encodes CASSVEGLAGANVLTF.

The rearrangement uses TRBV7-8 and TRBJ2-1, with 9 bases matching TRBD1. The CDR3 has 15 residues. CDR1 and CDR2 from the germline V gene are SGHVS and FQNEAQ. V lost 4 bases to trimming and J lost 7 bases; unmatched junction nucleotides: 8. Here the CDR3 reads CASSSTGTGINEQFF. The CDR3 DNA follows: TGTGCCAGCAGCTCAACCGGGACAGGGATTAATGAGCAGTTCTTC.

V usage is TRBV19 and J usage is TRBJ1-5, with 7 bases aligning to TRBD1. This CDR3 has 16 residues. Germline CDR1 LNHDA, CDR2 SQIVND (reference sequence). The junction had 9 bases not matched to a gene; V was cut back by 5 bases and J by 2 bases. The CDR3 spells CASSQGESYGNQPQHF. CDR3 DNA: TGTGCCAGTAGTCAGGGGGAAAGTTACGGCAATCAGCCCCAGCATTTT.

This clonotype was seen a single time. This chain links TRBV20-1 with TRBJ2-7; 8 bases line up with TRBD1. The junction had 18 bases not matched to a gene; V was cut back by 6 bases and J by 5 bases. CDR3 size: 16 residues. Germline V CDR1 and CDR2: DFQATT, SNEGSKA (reference sequence). For the CDR3, the DNA is TGCAGTGCCCTTGGCCCGCCCGGGACAGGTTTCGACGAGCAGTACTTC. Its protein product is CSALGPPGTGFDEQYF.

The chain recombines TRBV6-1 with TRBJ1-2, with 8 bases identical to TRBD1. This CDR3 is 17 amino acids long. Germline V CDR1 and CDR2: MNHNS, SASEGT. Trimming cost V 6 bases and J 0 bases; bases outside gene matches: 12. CDR3 in amino acids: CASSNQGRGLANYGYTF. CDR3 in DNA: TGTGCCAGCAGCAACCAAGGCAGGGGGCTAGCTAACTATGGCTACACCTTC.

The chain combines TRBV28 with TRBJ2-1; the D gene is possibly TRBD1 (7 bases). The CDR3 has 14 amino acids. Looked up from germline, CDR1 is MDHEN and CDR2 is SYDVKM. V was shortened by 5 bases and J by 5 bases, with 13 bases between the two germline ends. The CDR3 DNA sequence: TGTGCCAGCAGTCTCAGGGGGGTAGACAATGAGCAGTTCTTC. Translating it yields CASSLRGVDNEQFF.

The gene calls are TRBV2 and TRBJ1-6; D is undetermined. The germline gives CDR1 SNHLY, CDR2 FYNNEI. The CDR3 is 14 amino acids. Trimming took off 1 base at V and 3 bases at J, with 4 bases between the two ends. CDR3 sequence (DNA): TGTGCCAGCAGTGAAGGGGGCTATAATTCACCCCTCCACTTT. This translates into CASSEGGYNSPLHF.

This chain connects TRBV9 to TRBJ2-6; D unclear. CDR3 length: 16 amino acids. Trimming left V 1 base short and J 1 base short, with 9 bases between. CDR1 and CDR2 from the germline V gene are SGDLS and YYNGEE. CDR3 in amino acids: CASSVRPESGANVLTF. For the CDR3, the DNA is TGTGCCAGCAGCGTACGCCCTGAATCTGGGGCCAACGTCCTGACTTTC.

This chain uses TRBV7-8 with TRBJ2-7; 8 nucleotides line up with TRBD2. The germline gives CDR1 SGHVS, CDR2 FQNEAQ. With 5 bases clipped from V and 4 bases from J, the junction kept 10 bases outside the gene matches. The CDR3 has 15 residues. The CDR3 region is CASSLQRGLGYEQYF. Written as DNA, the CDR3 is TGTGCCAGCAGCCTCCAGCGGGGGTTAGGTTACGAGCAGTACTTC.

This sequence joins TRBV7-6 and TRBJ1-2, with 8 bases that match TRBD1. Trimming took 7 bases from V and 0 from J; bases not matched to a gene: 13. The germline CDR1 and CDR2 sequences are SGHVS and FNYEAQ. The CDR3 contains 17 residues. CDR3 DNA sequence: TGTGCCAGCACTTCATTAATATCAGGGGGCGCTAACTATGGCTACACCTTC. This encodes CASTSLISGGANYGYTF.

This clonotype has more than one count but fewer than ten. The chain combines TRBV27 with TRBJ1-1; D is undetermined. V gave up 4 bases and J gave up 1 base, with 4 bases separating them. The CDR3 is made up of 12 amino acids. Germline V lookup: CDR1 MNHEY, CDR2 SMNVEV (reference sequence). CDR3 sequence: CASSWGNTEAFF. The DNA for the CDR3 is TGTGCCAGCAGTTGGGGGAACACTGAAGCTTTCTTT.

V is TRBV7-8 and J is TRBJ2-1, with D possibly matching TRBD2 (6 bases). The length of the CDR3 is 15 residues. Trimming cost V 2 bases and J 4 bases, with 12 bases left between them. Per germline, CDR1 SGHVS and CDR2 FQNEAQ. For the CDR3, the DNA is TGTGCCAGCAGCTTAAGCAGGGACTTGTACAATGAGCAGTTCTTC. Translation gives CASSLSRDLYNEQFF.

The gene calls are TRBV7-2 and TRBJ1-1; no reliable D call. Trimming removed 4 bases at V and 4 bases at J, with 7 bases between. The germline gives CDR1 SGHTA, CDR2 FQGNSA. The CDR3 has 12 amino acids. The CDR3 protein is CASSSHRTEAFF. The CDR3 nucleotides read TGTGCCAGCAGCTCCCACCGCACTGAAGCTTTCTTT. The full variable domain, in which reference TRBV7-2 and TRBJ1-1 provide the parts outside the CDR3, is GAGVSQSPSNKVTEKGKDVELRCDPISGHTALYWYRQSLGQGLEFLIYFQGNSAPDKSGLPSDRFSAERTGGSVSTLTIQRTQQEDSAVYLCASSSHRTEAFFGQGTRLTVV.

V and J are TRBV4-1 and TRBJ1-1, with 10 nucleotides matching TRBD1. The ends lost 4 bases at V and 6 bases at J; junction bases unmatched: 8. The CDR3 loop spans 15 amino acids. Germline V CDR1 and CDR2: MGHRA, YSYEKL. CDR3 sequence reads: CASSLRDRGPPEAFF. The CDR3 region has the DNA TGCGCCAGCAGCCTACGGGACAGGGGCCCTCCTGAAGCTTTCTTT.